What follows are 2 T cell receptor beta chains derived from one specimen sequenced in a study of blood T cell repertoires in COVID-19 (dated by TCRdb to the early 2020s). Library generation was performed with the immunoSEQ multiplex PCR assay. TCRdb retrieved this table from immuneACCESS and kept in-frame rearrangements only. Not all clones are present; in checked studies, unresolved V genes account for under half, and no reason is known for the remainder. Recorded for this sample are about 460,000 clones; 88% of them occurred a single time. The leading ten clones occupy 8.3% of the sample. Source material: PBMCs or T cells enriched from blood (not recorded which). The receptors were gathered from a woman between 55 and 75 years old who had recovered from COVID-19.

This chain uses TRBV2 with TRBJ2-2; TRBD2 aligns across 7 bases. Germline-derived CDR1 and CDR2 are SNHLY and FYNNEI. The CDR3 runs to 16 residues. The junction had 4 bases not matched to a gene; V was cut back by 2 bases and J by 1 base. For the CDR3, the DNA is TGTGCCAGCAGTGAATCCCCGGGAGGGAACACCGGGGAGCTGTTTTTT. Its protein product is CASSESPGGNTGELFF.

CDR3 DNA: TGTGCCAGCAGTGAACGGGTACTCCACGAGCAGTACTTC. It codes for CASSERVLHEQYF. The gene calls are TRBV6-1 and TRBJ2-7, with unresolved D. Trimming removed 2 bases at V and 5 bases at J, with 10 bases between. This CDR3 spans 13 amino acids. Germline CDR1 and CDR2: MNHNS and SASEGT.